This TCR beta chain was profiled in a study of blood T cell repertoires in COVID-19 (dated by TCRdb to about 2020). The study in broad terms: Collaborator samples came from the United States, Italy and Spain and covered acute and convalescent phases of COVID-19. The dataset comprised deeply sampled blood TCRbeta repertoires from subjects exposed to, actively infected with, or recovered from COVID-19. The repertoires were released in a freely available public database intended as a resource for research on the immune response to SARS-CoV-2. The samples were drawn from two sources: the first 160 participants of the ongoing ImmuneRACE study, and 1,254 subjects contributed by 6 global collaborators. The prospective study material was composed of cDNA or gDNA derived from T cells, B-cell-depleted T cells, or PBMCs. Sample metadata almost always included a de-identified subject ID, COVID-19 status, age in years and sex. HLA class I and class II types, where available, came from metadata supplied by the sample provider rather than from assay-based typing.

One collaborating source in Seattle enrolled patients while the patients were actively infected and followed the patients over time throughout the course of disease. Whole blood was collected in K2EDTA tubes by collaborating institutions according to the institutions' own protocols. For TCRbeta analysis, collaborators shipped samples as frozen whole blood, isolated PBMCs, or DNA extracted from either of those sample types. V and J are trimmed by 6 bases and 3 bases, and the gene matches miss 4 bases of the junction. Inclusive of the bounding cysteine and phenylalanine, the CDR3 is 13 residues long. Only the CDR3 portion is preserved as DNA: 39 bases, with reading frame beginning at the first base. CDR1 SNHLY and CDR2 FYNNEI are derived from the germline V gene. General conclusions and limits of the study: The quantity of clinical and demographic metadata differed by source and by participant and was supplied without curation.

The count of this clone is one. Its antigen is still unknown. No base-level quality is on record; no much larger clone is a single base apart. The immunoSEQ Assay, a bias-controlled multiplex PCR, was used to amplify TCRbeta CDR3 regions from genomic DNA. Processing in the source paper ran as follows. The number of nucleated cells in each sample was estimated by amplification of reference gene primers within the assay. To quantify the absolute abundance of each unique TCRbeta CDR3 rearrangement, sequence reads were collapsed and filtered. Productive Simpson clonality was computed per sample as the square root of Simpson's diversity index over productive rearrangements. TCRdb obtained this table from immuneACCESS and retained in-frame rearrangements with V and J assigned. These tables miss some clones; where compared with another copy, unresolved V genes account for less than half of the shortfall, and the remainder is unexplained. V, J and clone size were drawn from that table, and D and trimming were deduced from the DNA. Recorded for this sample are roughly 570,000 clones; less than 90% of them occurred a single time. Less than 9.5% of the sample belongs to the ten largest clones.

The material sequenced was peripheral blood. This receptor was obtained from a woman between 45 and 60 years old with COVID-19, enrolled during active disease. This receptor chain uses TRBV2 and TRBJ2-7; 8 central bases correspond to TRBD1. The DNA sequence is as follows: TGTGCCAGCAGGGCCGACAGGGGCTACGAGCAGTACTTC. This encodes CASRADRGYEQYF.